The next 28 T cell receptor beta chains were all read from a single sample in a study of blood T cell repertoires in COVID-19. The protocol was immunoSEQ multiplex PCR, while the TCRdb copy is restricted to in-frame clones and leaves out a portion. This table has about 280,000 clones, approximately 90% appearing once. Sequenced input: PBMCs or T cells enriched from blood (not recorded which). These receptor sequences come from a woman aged 60-70 years in a cohort exposed to, infected with or recovered from COVID-19 (not recorded which).

J is TRBJ2-1 and V is TRBV7-2; TRBD2 matches 12 bases. Losses at the gene ends were 5 bases for V and 6 bases for J; bases not matched to a gene: 14. The CDR3 sequence is 18 residues long. Germline V gene sequence: CDR1 SGHTA, CDR2 FQGNSA. The CDR3 region is CASSVRLAGVGGTNEQFF. CDR3 sequence (DNA): TGTGCCAGCAGCGTACGACTAGCGGGAGTGGGGGGGACCAATGAGCAGTTCTTC.

The genes are TRBV27 and TRBJ2-1; D is uncertain. This CDR3 is built from 13 residues. Per the germline V gene, CDR1 is MNHEY and CDR2 is SMNVEV (reference sequence). The germline V and J ends were trimmed by 10 bases and 6 bases, with 16 bases remaining between them. CDR3 nucleotides: TGTGCCATTTCCCCCGGAGCTGTCAATGAGCAGTTCTTC. Protein: CAISPGAVNEQFF.

This clone appeared a few times. The gene calls are TRBV25-1 and TRBJ2-7, with D possibly TRBD2 on 6 matching bases. Trimming removed 5 bases at V and 1 base at J, with 24 bases between. This CDR3 has 18 residues. Germline V lookup: CDR1 MGHDK, CDR2 SYGVNS. The chain's CDR3 is CASSPGGISVGPSYEQYF. For the CDR3, the DNA is TGTGCCAGCAGTCCGGGCGGGATAAGCGTGGGGCCTTCCTACGAGCAGTACTTC.

The V gene is TRBV27, the J gene TRBJ2-7; 7 bases match TRBD2. The trim removed 7 bases at V and 2 bases at J, leaving 8 bases unmatched. This CDR3 has 14 amino acids. The V gene's germline CDR1 is MNHEY and CDR2 SMNVEV (reference sequence). CDR3 DNA sequence: TGTGCCAGCACCGCTCCGGGACTACCCTACGAGCAGTACTTC. Translated, it gives CASTAPGLPYEQYF.

The chain is built from TRBV4-3 and TRBJ1-4; 7 bases are shared with TRBD1. The trim removed 3 bases at V and 6 bases at J, leaving 10 bases unmatched. There are 16 residues in the CDR3. Germline CDR1 and CDR2: LGHNA and YSLEER. CDR3 in amino acids: CASSHQPGQPDEKLFF. The CDR3 nucleotides are TGCGCCAGCAGCCATCAACCGGGACAGCCGGATGAAAAACTGTTTTTT.

The V call is TRBV2, the J call TRBJ2-1; 11 bases match TRBD2. Unmatched junction bases numbered 7, after V lost 5 bases and J lost 7 bases. The CDR3 covers 15 residues. Germline V gene data show CDR1 as SNHLY and CDR2 as FYNNEI. Here the CDR3 DNA reads TGTGCCAGCAGTTTTACTAGCGGGAGAGGGAATGAGCAGTTCTTC. Translating it yields CASSFTSGRGNEQFF.

This rearrangement joins TRBV6-1 to TRBJ2-1; TRBD2 aligns across 7 bases. CDR1 is MNHNS, CDR2 SASEGT, per germline. With V trimmed by 2 bases and J by 4 bases, 14 bases remained unmatched. The CDR3 runs to 18 residues. CDR3 in amino acids: CASSEYPRSGINYNEQFF. The CDR3 nucleotides are TGTGCCAGCAGTGAATATCCGCGCAGCGGGATAAATTACAATGAGCAGTTCTTC.

The genes are TRBV3-1 (or the pseudogene TRBV3-2) and TRBJ2-1; 8 nucleotides line up with TRBD2. The CDR3 loop spans 15 amino acids. CDR1 and CDR2 from the germline V gene are LGHDT and YNNKEL (reference sequence). V trimming: 4 bases; J trimming: 10 bases; junction bases outside the gene matches: 12. The CDR3 loop is CASSPTQGLVGEQFF. The CDR3 DNA is TGTGCCAGCAGCCCGACCCAGGGACTAGTAGGGGAGCAGTTCTTC.

This chain connects TRBV24-1 to TRBJ2-2; 7 bases fit TRBD1. The CDR3 runs to 17 residues. J gave up 0 bases and V 3 bases, and 6 bases lay outside the gene matches. Germline V gives CDR1 KGHDR, CDR2 SFDVKD. In nucleotides, the CDR3 is TGTGCCACCAGTGATCCTACCGGGACAGCGAACACCGGGGAGCTGTTTTTT. As protein: CATSDPTGTANTGELFF.

This clone was detected a few times. V gene TRBV6-5 combines with J gene TRBJ1-2, with D unresolved. The V gene's germline CDR1 is MNHEY and CDR2 SVGAGI. The CDR3 totals 13 residues. V dropped 6 bases and J dropped 11 bases, with 19 bases sitting between them. The chain's CDR3 is CASRARWSWRYTF. The CDR3 DNA reads TGTGCCAGCAGGGCGAGGTGGTCATGGCGGTACACCTTC.

CDR3 sequence reads: CASSLGQARTDTQYF. DNA of the CDR3: TGCGCCAGCAGCCTGGGACAGGCACGAACAGATACGCAGTATTTT. The V call is TRBV5-1, the J call TRBJ2-3; TRBD1 agrees at 8 bases. The CDR3 extends over 15 amino acids. The V and J ends lost 4 bases and 3 bases, in that order; junction bases with no gene match: 7. Germline CDR1 reads SGHRS; CDR2 reads YFSETQ.

The chain couples TRBV7-9 to TRBJ2-3, with D possibly TRBD2 on 5 matching bases. V shed 6 bases and J shed 0 bases, with 10 bases lying between them. Germline V gene data show CDR1 as SEHNR and CDR2 as FQNEAQ (reference sequence). The CDR3 runs to 14 residues. CDR3 bases: TGTGCCAGCAGAGACGGACTTAGCACAGATACGCAGTATTTT. This translates into CASRDGLSTDTQYF.

The chain uses TRBV24-1 and TRBJ2-2, with D possibly matching TRBD2 (6 bases). Trimming took 6 bases from V and 6 from J, leaving 16 bases between them. CDR3 length: 15 residues. Germline CDR1 reads KGHDR; CDR2 reads SFDVKD. The CDR3 coding sequence is TGTGCCACCAGTTTTCCGGGAGCGCAATCCGGGGAGCTGTTTTTT. It codes for CATSFPGAQSGELFF.

This chain joins TRBV7-8 and TRBJ1-5, with 7 bases aligning to TRBD1. Germline values: CDR1 SGHVS, CDR2 FQNEAQ. V trimming: 6 bases; J trimming: 7 bases; junction bases outside the gene matches: 6. This CDR3 spans 13 amino acids. This chain's CDR3 is CASSNRGSQPQHF. In DNA, the CDR3 is TGTGCCAGCAGTAACAGGGGAAGCCAGCCCCAGCATTTT.

The genes are TRBV6-8 and TRBJ1-4; 7 bases are shared with TRBD1. Germline CDR1 reads MNHGY; CDR2 reads SAAAGT. The CDR3 extends over 17 amino acids. V gave up 4 bases and J gave up 0 bases; unmatched junction bases: 8. The CDR3 nucleotides read TGTGCCAGCAGTTTCGGACAGGAACTACCAACTAATGAAAAACTGTTTTTT. Translated, it gives CASSFGQELPTNEKLFF.

J is TRBJ1-5 and V is TRBV4-3; D might be TRBD1 (6 bases). Trimming pared 0 bases from V and 5 bases from J, leaving 11 bases between. The CDR3 is made up of 15 amino acids. CDR1 LGHNA and CDR2 YSLEER come from the germline V gene. The CDR3 spells CASSQDGQGHQPQHF. The CDR3, as DNA: TGCGCCAGCAGCCAAGACGGCCAGGGGCATCAGCCCCAGCATTTT.

V and J are TRBV4-3 and TRBJ1-4; TRBD1 aligns across 7 bases. This CDR3 region has 18 residues. Trimming removed 1 base from V and 7 bases from J; junction bases left unmatched: 15. Germline values: CDR1 LGHNA, CDR2 YSLEER. The CDR3 nucleotides read TGCGCCAGCAGCCAAGCCTACCTGCGACAGGGACTTGCTGAAAAACTGTTTTTT. It specifies CASSQAYLRQGLAEKLFF.

The V call is TRBV5-4, the J call TRBJ2-5; no reliable D call. With 2 bases removed from V and 5 bases from J, the gap between germline ends came to 4 bases. This CDR3 comprises 11 residues. Germline V lookup: CDR1 SGHNT, CDR2 YYREEE (reference sequence). CDR3 sequence: CASSFSETQYF. The CDR3 coding sequence is TGTGCCAGCAGCTTTTCGGAGACCCAGTACTTC.

This clone came up a few times. The chain combines TRBV6-5 with TRBJ2-7; TRBD2 might be the D (6 bases). The CDR3 loop spans 15 amino acids. The ends were cut back, 0 bases at V and 4 bases at J, with 13 bases in the middle. CDR1 and CDR2 from the germline V gene are MNHEY and SVGAGI. The CDR3 loop reads CASSYSHGSTYEQYF. The CDR3 region has the DNA TGTGCCAGCAGTTACTCGCACGGGAGCACATACGAGCAGTACTTC.

V gene TRBV29-1 combines with J gene TRBJ2-1; D is undetermined. This CDR3 is built from 11 residues. V was trimmed by 6 bases and J by 10 bases, leaving 13 bases between them. Per the germline V gene, CDR1 is SQVTM and CDR2 is ANQGSEA. DNA for the CDR3: TGCAGCGTACGAAACCCCGGGGAGCAGTTCTTC. This encodes CSVRNPGEQFF.

This clone was counted once. Within the sample, other DNA sequences also encode this same CDR3. This chain joins TRBV3-1 (or the pseudogene TRBV3-2) and TRBJ2-3; the match to TRBD2 covers 9 bases. The V and J ends lost 1 base and 1 base, in that order; junction bases with no gene match: 0. This CDR3 contains 15 residues. From germline, CDR1 is LGHDT and CDR2 YNNKEL (reference sequence). The CDR3 loop reads CASSQGTSGTDTQYF. DNA for the CDR3: TGTGCCAGCAGCCAAGGGACTAGCGGCACAGATACGCAGTATTTT.

This chain uses TRBV5-6 with TRBJ2-1, with D possibly TRBD1 on 6 matching bases. Germline values: CDR1 SGHDT, CDR2 YYEEEE. The V and J ends lost 1 base and 7 bases respectively, with 15 bases between them. CDR3 length: 15 amino acids. The CDR3 loop reads CASSLRDKRGNEQFF. The CDR3 DNA reads as TGTGCCAGCAGCTTGCGGGACAAGAGGGGAAATGAGCAGTTCTTC.

The chain's CDR3 is CASSYRTSGNYNEQFF. Written as DNA, the CDR3 is TGTGCCAGCAGTTACCGGACTAGCGGGAATTACAATGAGCAGTTCTTC. V and J are TRBV6-5 and TRBJ2-1; 12 bases match TRBD2. The V gene end was trimmed by 2 bases and the J gene end by 4 bases; junction bases not matched to a gene: 3. The CDR3 is 16 amino acids. CDR1 is MNHEY and CDR2 is SVGAGI in the germline V gene.

The chain links TRBV28 to TRBJ2-2; D not certain. V was pared by 3 bases and J by 1 base, with 3 bases between. The germline V gene encodes CDR1 MDHEN and CDR2 SYDVKM. This CDR3 is 13 amino acids long. The CDR3 sequence is CASSFQNTGELFF. DNA for the CDR3: TGTGCCAGCAGTTTTCAGAACACCGGGGAGCTGTTTTTT.

The V call is TRBV19, the J call TRBJ2-3, with TRBD1 as a possible D gene (6 bases). With 5 bases removed from V and 6 bases from J, the gap between germline ends came to 21 bases. There are 16 residues in the CDR3. The germline V gene has CDR1 LNHDA and CDR2 SQIVND (reference sequence). CDR3 sequence (DNA): TGTGCCAGTAGTTTTTCCCGGACAGCCGGTCTGGATACGCAGTATTTT. It translates to CASSFSRTAGLDTQYF.

This clone was observed a single time. The chain has TRBV7-8 and TRBJ2-7, with 10 bases identical to TRBD2. The CDR3 contains 15 residues. Germline CDR1 SGHVS, CDR2 FQNEAQ. J was trimmed by 3 bases and V by 1 base; bases with no gene match: 3. The CDR3 here is CASSLVLAGVYEQYF. The CDR3 DNA sequence: TGTGCCAGCAGCTTAGTGCTAGCGGGAGTCTACGAGCAGTACTTC.

V and J are TRBV28 and TRBJ1-5, with D hard to call. Germline lookup yields CDR1 MDHEN and CDR2 SYDVKM. The length of the CDR3 is 17 residues. The germline V and J ends were trimmed by 5 bases and 0 bases, with 17 bases remaining between them. CDR3 bases: TGTGCCAGCAGTAGTCGGACTGACCCATATAGCAATCAGCCCCAGCATTTT. This sequence encodes CASSSRTDPYSNQPQHF.

The V call is TRBV7-2, the J call TRBJ1-6, with TRBD1 matching over 8 bases. J lost 2 bases, V lost 5 bases, and 8 bases had no gene match. There are 17 residues in the CDR3. Germline CDR1 and CDR2: SGHTA and FQGNSA. The CDR3 loop is CASSVLQGEPYNSPLHF. The DNA for the CDR3 is TGTGCCAGCAGCGTTCTACAGGGGGAGCCCTATAATTCACCCCTCCACTTT.